This TCR beta chain was captured by sequencing in a study of blood T cell repertoires in COVID-19. Study-wide context: Samples taken during acute and convalescent COVID-19 were collected in the United States, Italy and Spain. PBMCs, B-cell-depleted T cells, or T cells provided the cDNA or gDNA that made up the material.

Germline V CDR1 and CDR2: LGHNA, YSLEER. The CDR3 contains 14 residues. Deletions cut 5 bases from V and 0 bases from J, with 10 bases between. This clone was seen only once. Original data processing: Reference gene primer amplification yielded estimated nucleated cell counts. Produced via immunoSEQ multiplex PCR; TCRdb's table is partial and in-frame only. V, J and clone size were drawn from that table, and D and trimming were deduced from the DNA. The table includes fewer than 200,000 clones, 80% to 90% detected once. The specimen was peripheral blood. This sequence originates from a woman in her sixties or seventies who had recovered from COVID-19. The chain joins TRBV4-3 to TRBJ1-1; perhaps TRBD1 as D (5 bases). The CDR3 spells CASSSGVMNTEAFF. Here the CDR3 DNA reads TGCGCCAGCAGCTCGGGGGTCATGAACACTGAAGCTTTCTTT.